This T cell receptor beta chain comes out of a study of beta chain features in type 1 diabetes. Findings of the study overall: The naive, central memory and Treg TCRB repertoires of patients appeared to be more similar to one another than those of healthy donors. Diminished insertions and augmented deletions at VDJ junctions characterized type 1 diabetes patients. Moderate but significant shortening of TCRB CDR3s was recorded in all four CD4+ subsets from Type 1 diabetes patients.

The entirety of the isolated RNA underwent reverse transcription, so expressed TCRB transcripts were sequenced. The method was immunoSEQ multiplex PCR; TCRdb's version includes in-frame clones alone and lacks a portion of them. The table includes around 650,000 clones, around 11% detected once. This clone was seen a few times. The antigen is not known. Trimming took 5 bases from V and 7 from J; bases not matched to a gene: 15. Germline values: CDR1 MDHEN, CDR2 SYDVKM. The CDR3 sequence is 16 residues long. The clonotype was recovered from a man under 40 with type 1 diabetes. This sequence joins TRBV28 and TRBJ2-7; 9 positions match TRBD2. The sample taken for sequencing was naive CD4+ T cells from blood. CDR3 amino acids: CASSGGASGAPLEQYF. DNA for the CDR3: TGTGCCAGCAGTGGTGGGGCTAGCGGGGCCCCACTGGAGCAGTACTTC.